A single sample is the source of the 29 T cell receptor beta chains below, sequenced in a study of Ad26.COV2.S vaccination and SARS-CoV-2 variants. Assay: immunoSEQ multiplex PCR; the TCRdb copy retains only in-frame clones and omits some. The table includes 200,000 to 250,000 clones, 70% to 90% detected once. Treatment: some 20 received Ad26.COV2.S at low or high dose, single or two shots; 5 received placebo; per-sample allocation not given. Day 63 following the first vaccine or placebo injection was when the samples were taken. The sequences come from peripheral blood, collected in a trial of Ad26.COV2.S vaccine versus placebo. Every receptor here comes from a person aged 18 to 59 who received the Ad26.COV2.S COVID-19 vaccine or a placebo.

The rearrangement joins TRBV9 to TRBJ1-3; D remains unclear. Germline-derived CDR1 and CDR2 are SGDLS and YYNGEE. Trimming took 5 bases from V and 5 from J, leaving 11 bases between them. The CDR3 has 13 amino acids. In DNA form, the CDR3 reads TGTGCCAGCAGTGGGCAGGAGAGAAACACCATATATTTT. Translating gives CASSGQERNTIYF. Filled out from reference TRBV9 and TRBJ1-3, the complete variable domain reads DSGVTQTPKHLITATGQRVTLRCSPRSGDLSVYWYQQSLDQGLQFLIQYYNGEERAKGNILERFSAQQFPDLHSELNLSSLELGDSALYFCASSGQERNTIYFGEGSWLTVV.

This chain uses TRBV28 with TRBJ1-1; D is ambiguous. There are 13 residues in the CDR3. CDR1 is MDHEN and CDR2 is SYDVKM in the germline V gene. Trimming removed 3 bases from V and 2 bases from J, with 7 bases in between. The CDR3 sequence is CASSFEQNTEAFF. The CDR3 DNA reads TGTGCCAGCAGTTTCGAGCAAAACACTGAAGCTTTCTTT.

The V call is TRBV7-2, the J call TRBJ2-7; TRBD1 matches 7 bases. V shed 5 bases and J 2 bases; nucleotides not matched to a gene: 6. Germline lookup yields CDR1 SGHTA and CDR2 FQGNSA. This CDR3 is 14 amino acids long. The CDR3 region has the DNA TGTGCCAGCAGCCTGACAGGGACCCCCTACGAGCAGTACTTC. It yields the protein CASSLTGTPYEQYF.

The chain uses TRBV4-3 and TRBJ2-3; D is possibly TRBD1 (6 bases). The CDR3 spans 15 residues. CDR1 is LGHNA and CDR2 is YSLEER in the germline V gene. The V end was cut by 1 base, the J end by 4 bases, with 12 bases between. DNA for the CDR3: TGCGCCAGCAGCCAAGCCCCTTCAGGGGCAGATACGCAGTATTTT. Encoded protein: CASSQAPSGADTQYF.

The V gene is TRBV6-5, the J gene TRBJ1-2; D uncertain. Germline-derived CDR1 and CDR2 are MNHEY and SVGAGI. The V end lost 2 bases, the J end lost 4 bases, and 8 bases lay between the germline ends. The CDR3 extends over 13 amino acids. In DNA form, the CDR3 reads TGTGCCAGCAGTTACGGGCGGGCCTATGGCTACACCTTC. Translating gives CASSYGRAYGYTF.

The genes are TRBV27 and TRBJ2-5, with D possibly called TRBD1 or TRBD2 (6 bases each). V was pared by 2 bases and J by 3 bases, with 10 bases between. The germline V gene encodes CDR1 MNHEY and CDR2 SMNVEV (reference sequence). This CDR3 is built from 14 residues. CDR3 DNA sequence: TGTGCCAGCAGTTTAGTGGGGGGCAAAGAGACCCAGTACTTC. The encoded protein is CASSLVGGKETQYF.

CDR3 nucleotide sequence: TGTGCCAGCACCCTACAGGGGGCCTACGAGCAGTACTTC. Its translation is CASTLQGAYEQYF. J is TRBJ2-7 and V is TRBV5-4; 8 bases align to TRBD1. From germline, CDR1 is SGHNT and CDR2 YYREEE (reference sequence). V trimming: 6 bases; J trimming: 2 bases; junction bases outside the gene matches: 4. The CDR3 contains 13 residues.

The CDR3 protein is CASSLAGATNEKLFF. The DNA for the CDR3 is TGTGCCAGCAGCTTAGCGGGTGCAACTAATGAAAAACTGTTTTTT. This chain uses TRBV11-2 with TRBJ1-4; no clear D gene. Germline V lookup: CDR1 SGHAT, CDR2 FQNNGV. The CDR3 has 15 residues. The V end lost 1 base, the J end lost 0 bases, and 6 bases lay between the germline ends.

The chain links TRBV11-2 to TRBJ2-7, with 16 bases identical to TRBD2. The CDR3 is 17 amino acids. Losses at the gene ends were 5 bases for V and 5 bases for J; bases not matched to a gene: 9. The V gene's germline CDR1 is SGHAT and CDR2 FQNNGV. The CDR3 DNA sequence: TGTGCCAGCAGCCCCTGGGGGACTAGCGGGGGGGCGAACGAGCAGTACTTC. Translation: CASSPWGTSGGANEQYF.

This chain uses TRBV18 with TRBJ2-2, with 7 bases fitting TRBD2. CDR1 and CDR2 (germline): KGHSH, LQKENI. V was clipped by 0 bases and J by 1 base; unmatched bases: 2. CDR3 size: 16 residues. This CDR3 reads CASSPPGRGNTGELFF. Here the CDR3 DNA reads TGTGCCAGCTCACCACCGGGGAGGGGGAACACCGGGGAGCTGTTTTTT.

This chain uses TRBV2 with TRBJ1-3; unclear D gene. Trimming pared 2 bases from V and 0 bases from J, leaving 8 bases between. Germline V lookup: CDR1 SNHLY, CDR2 FYNNEI. This CDR3 has 15 amino acids. The CDR3: CASSERVLSGNTIYF. The CDR3 DNA is TGTGCCAGCAGTGAAAGGGTACTCTCTGGAAACACCATATATTTT.

The V gene is TRBV2, the J gene TRBJ1-2; D is unresolved. The CDR3 contains 12 residues. Germline V gives CDR1 SNHLY, CDR2 FYNNEI. The ends were cut back, 7 bases at V and 8 bases at J, with 14 bases in the middle. Written as DNA, the CDR3 is TGTGCCAGCACCAGGACTCCGGGAGGCTACACCTTC. It encodes CASTRTPGGYTF.

The chain links TRBV10-3 to TRBJ2-7; 9 nucleotides align to TRBD2. Germline CDR1 is ENHRY and CDR2 is SYGVKD. This CDR3 is 14 amino acids long. V lost 3 bases, J lost 2 bases, and 2 bases stayed unmatched. CDR3 coding DNA: TGTGCCATCAGTGAAGGCGGGGGGGCCTACGAGCAGTACTTC. It translates to CAISEGGGAYEQYF.

This clone has only one observation. The chain has TRBV4-3 and TRBJ2-7; 11 nucleotides line up with TRBD2. V lost 1 base to trimming and J lost 2 bases; unmatched junction nucleotides: 10. The CDR3 totals 18 residues. CDR1 and CDR2 (germline): LGHNA, YSLEER. The CDR3 sequence: CASSQARTSGSYTYEQYF. Written as DNA, the CDR3 is TGCGCCAGCAGCCAAGCACGGACTAGCGGGTCTTATACCTACGAGCAGTACTTC.

This rearrangement joins TRBV6-1 to TRBJ2-2, with a tentative D call TRBD2 (7 bases). The CDR3 consists of 14 residues. Looked up from germline, CDR1 is MNHNS and CDR2 is SASEGT. Trimming stripped 3 bases from V and 5 bases from J, with 10 bases between. CDR3 in amino acids: CASSEGGRTGELFF. Here the CDR3 DNA reads TGTGCCAGCAGTGAGGGGGGGCGGACCGGGGAGCTGTTTTTT.

J is TRBJ2-2 and V is TRBV28, with 8 bases identical to TRBD2. The CDR3 totals 16 residues. Germline lookup yields CDR1 MDHEN and CDR2 SYDVKM. V shed 1 base, J shed 2 bases, and the junction held 3 bases outside the gene matches. In DNA form, the CDR3 reads TGTGCCAGCAGTTTATCAACTAGCGGAAACACCGGGGAGCTGTTTTTT. Translating it yields CASSLSTSGNTGELFF.

The genes are TRBV7-9 and TRBJ1-6; D may be TRBD1 (6 bases). The germline V and J ends were trimmed by 7 bases and 8 bases, with 18 bases remaining between them. Germline values: CDR1 SEHNR, CDR2 FQNEAQ (reference sequence). This CDR3 comprises 15 residues. The CDR3 DNA sequence: TGTGCCAGCACCACTCAGGGGAGGTCCCATTCACCCCTCCACTTT. Its protein product is CASTTQGRSHSPLHF.

The rearrangement joins TRBV20-1 to TRBJ2-5, with no clear D. This CDR3 contains 14 residues. Germline CDR1 DFQATT, CDR2 SNEGSKA (reference sequence). V dropped 3 bases and J dropped 2 bases, with 13 bases sitting between them. CDR3 in amino acids: CSASGPPSQETQYF. The CDR3 DNA reads as TGCAGTGCTAGTGGGCCCCCGTCACAAGAGACCCAGTACTTC.

V gene TRBV6-2 or TRBV6-3 combines with J gene TRBJ2-3, with TRBD2 matching 11 bases. J was trimmed by 2 bases and V by 4 bases; bases with no gene match: 17. Germline V gene lookup returns CDR1 MNHEY and CDR2 SVGEGT. The CDR3 is made up of 20 amino acids. DNA of the CDR3: TGTGCCAGCAGTTCCAAACCCGGGACTAGCGGCCGCCATGACACAGATACGCAGTATTTT. It specifies CASSSKPGTSGRHDTDTQYF.

The chain combines TRBV5-6 with TRBJ1-2; unclear D gene. The CDR3 length is 13 residues. Germline CDR1 and CDR2: SGHDT and YYEEEE. Trimming pared 0 bases from V and 4 bases from J, leaving 7 bases between. CDR3 residues: CASSLGAGYGYTF. The CDR3 DNA follows: TGTGCCAGCAGCTTGGGGGCGGGCTATGGCTACACCTTC.

The chain uses TRBV2 and TRBJ2-3; D unresolved. The CDR3 is made up of 15 amino acids. V lost 6 bases to trimming and J lost 2 bases, with 15 bases between them. Germline CDR1 is SNHLY and CDR2 is FYNNEI. This CDR3 reads CASRVGRSNTDTQYF. CDR3 nucleotides: TGTGCCAGCAGAGTTGGACGGAGTAACACAGATACGCAGTATTTT.

This CDR3 reads CASSEPPLMNTEAFF. The CDR3, as DNA: TGTGCCAGCAGTGAACCGCCACTTATGAACACTGAAGCTTTCTTT. This rearrangement joins TRBV6-1 to TRBJ1-1; D unresolved. V gave up 2 bases and J gave up 0 bases, with 10 bases separating them. The CDR3 is 15 amino acids. Germline V gene sequence: CDR1 MNHNS, CDR2 SASEGT.

This clone was recorded only once. This rearrangement joins TRBV7-9 to TRBJ1-5; 8 positions agree with TRBD1. Germline values: CDR1 SEHNR, CDR2 FQNEAQ (reference sequence). V trimming: 5 bases; J trimming: 3 bases; junction bases outside the gene matches: 6. The CDR3 length is 15 residues. Here the CDR3 DNA reads TGTGCCAGCAGCCTTATGGGACAGGTCAATCAGCCCCAGCATTTT. Its translation: CASSLMGQVNQPQHF. The whole variable domain, filled in from reference TRBV7-9 and TRBJ1-5, reads DTGVSQNPRHKITKRGQNVTFRCDPISEHNRLYWYRQTLGQGPEFLTYFQNEAQLEKSRLLSDRFSAERPKGSFSTLEIQRTEQGDSAMYLCASSLMGQVNQPQHFGDGTRLSIL.

This clone was counted a few times. The chain links TRBV12-3 or TRBV12-4 to TRBJ1-1; D is unclear. The CDR3 extends over 13 amino acids. Trimming stripped 4 bases from V and 1 base from J, with 7 bases between. CDR3 in amino acids: CASSYGGNTEAFF. The DNA for the CDR3 is TGTGCCAGCAGTTACGGAGGGAACACTGAAGCTTTCTTT.

The chain joins TRBV7-6 to TRBJ2-3; 11 bases fit TRBD2. CDR1 and CDR2 (germline): SGHVS, FNYEAQ. V lost 6 bases and J lost 5; bases outside the gene matches: 19. The CDR3 extends over 19 amino acids. CDR3 bases: TGTGCCAGCAGTTTCGCGCACGGGGTTAGCGGGGGGGCGAGAGATACGCAGTATTTT. Protein: CASSFAHGVSGGARDTQYF.

The V and J genes are TRBV11-2 and TRBJ1-3; no firm D call. CDR3 size: 18 residues. Trimming shortened V by 2 bases and J by 0 bases, and 17 bases separated the two germline ends. The germline V gene has CDR1 SGHAT and CDR2 FQNNGV. CDR3 protein: CASSLSGVGRGSGNTIYF. The CDR3 DNA is TGTGCCAGCAGCTTATCGGGTGTGGGCAGAGGCTCTGGAAACACCATATATTTT.

The chain uses TRBV28 and TRBJ1-4, with 9 bases matching TRBD1. The V and J ends lost 6 bases and 8 bases, in that order; junction bases with no gene match: 10. The germline CDR1 and CDR2 sequences are MDHEN and SYDVKM. This CDR3 region has 15 residues. CDR3 sequence reads: CASSDPGQGGEKLFF. In DNA, the CDR3 is TGTGCCAGCAGCGACCCGGGACAGGGTGGCGAAAAACTGTTTTTT.

V and J are TRBV13 and TRBJ2-3; TRBD2 matches at 7 bases. The germline V gene has CDR1 PRHDT and CDR2 FYEKMQ (reference sequence). The CDR3 is made up of 16 amino acids. Trimming at V came to 0 bases and at J to 8 bases, leaving 11 bases not matched to a gene. CDR3 region: CASSLGPGEGRGTQYF. CDR3 in DNA: TGTGCCAGCAGCTTAGGTCCGGGGGAGGGCCGGGGTACGCAGTATTTT. The variable domain in full, with the rest retrieved from reference TRBV13 and TRBJ2-3, is AAGVIQSPRHLIKEKRETATLKCYPIPRHDTVYWYQQGPGQDPQFLISFYEKMQSDKGSIPDRFSAQQFSDYHSELNMSSLELGDSALYFCASSLGPGEGRGTQYFGPGTRLTVL.

V and J are TRBV13 and TRBJ2-1, with a possible D match to TRBD2 (6 bases). CDR3 length: 15 residues. From germline, CDR1 is PRHDT and CDR2 FYEKMQ (reference sequence). Trimming shortened V by 8 bases and J by 9 bases, and 23 bases separated the two germline ends. The CDR3 DNA is TGTGCCAGCCAAATGGGCGGGACCCCTGTGCGTGAGCAGTTCTTC. It yields the protein CASQMGGTPVREQFF.